The TCR beta chain under discussion was sequenced for a study of cytomegalovirus exposure and HLA in healthy donors listed by TCRdb under 2017. In terms of the full investigation: An earlier analysis of some 500 of the donors reported 250 to 300 Gb of sequence data and 120 million or so unique TCR beta sequences from some 180 million T cells. Roughly 300 gigabases of sequencing data and tens of millions of unique TCR sequences were included in an early release covering roughly 600 HLA-typed donors. Of the approximately 400 genotyped donors, over 70% fell in the genetic ancestry cluster associated with self-reported Caucasian donors. The aim of the study was to test whether cataloging public T cell receptors could identify signatures of past pathogen exposure. The study used immunosequencing to profile the T cell repertoires of some 600 subjects and linked those repertoires to cytomegalovirus serostatus. In addition to the first cohort of around 670 subjects, a separate validation cohort of 120 different subjects was used. To predict cytomegalovirus infection status, the study brought together high-throughput TCR immunosequencing, statistical association of individual TCRs with disease status, and machine learning. To study patterns of TCR occurrence, a later analysis re-analyzed previously published TCR beta repertoires from several hundred donors and added high-resolution HLA genotyping. In the later analysis, no new phenotypic data were used to find candidate immune exposures; instead, reliance was placed on TCR beta sequences and their occurrence across donors. In an earlier analysis of a few hundred of the donors, high-throughput TCR beta sequencing was used to judge whether each TCR beta V gene segment behaved as functional or pseudogenic. Donor age, sex, ethnicity and CMV serostatus were compiled alongside the repertoire data. Genome-wide SNP genotypes for about three fifths of the 666 donors were used in a later genetic analysis, which treated that subset as a discovery cohort. Every repertoire in the discovery cohort had been generated on one and the same sequencing platform. HLA typing included class I and class II loci at four-digit resolution. The number of typed donors differed by locus: about 620-640 for A, B, C, DRB1 and DQB1; 500 to 550 for DQA1; roughly 600 for DPA1; and around 490 for DPB1. Roughly five DR-DQ haplotypes were handled as single units for association and clustering because linkage in the cohort was strong. On average, around 240,000 unique TCR beta nucleotide sequences were sequenced per donor among about 400 genotyped donors of the cohort, with about 19% of those sequences being non-productive. The paper's findings and limits, for the study overall: In an earlier analysis of 587 of the donors, most TCR beta V segments were observed in productive rearrangements about 87% or about 30% of the time, broadly matching IMGT annotations. Three of the identified cytomegalovirus-associated TCR beta chains were confirmed in vitro to be specific for cytomegalovirus antigens. HLA typing was unavailable for some donors at each locus, so association tests used only the typed subset. Correlated functional status among segregating V segments might reflect linkage disequilibrium, but an unknown experimental factor could not be ruled out. A further reported finding was that TCR beta sequences accurately predicted the HLA-A and HLA-B alleles for most subjects in the first cohort. The 87-base-pair reads could not distinguish some IMGT-functional V segments, including TRBV6-2 and TRBV6-3, so those segments were excluded. The earlier analysis of 587 of the donors excluded roughly 17 rarely observed V segments, including chromosome 9 orphons, because counts were too low. Compared with equally common non-associated chains, HLA-associated TCR beta chains in a later analysis were more clonally expanded and had lower generation probabilities. The cohort was sequenced for TCR beta chains only, and without alpha or paired-chain data the features that could be detected were limited. The only immune exposure information available for the cohort was CMV serostatus. Several of the top co-occurrence clusters appeared to be linked to parvovirus B19, influenza, CMV and Epstein-Barr virus, according to a later analysis. A group of highly shared sequence variants was considered likely to be a technical artifact of the sequencing pipeline. The presence/absence analyses assumed that sequencing depth was roughly uniform across donors, and that assumption may not be true. When HLA alleles, especially DR and DQ, strongly co-occurred, TCR associations were difficult to assign to individual alleles. The authors suggested that the approach could potentially be extended to other disease states and immunological phenotypes. In a later genetic analysis, a missense DCLRE1C variant was associated with V-gene and J-gene trimming of TCR beta chains, and the association was replicated in an independent cohort. The study gave a list of more than 150 TCR beta chains associated with cytomegalovirus. While some public TCRs were present in many individuals, most TCR sequences turned up only very rarely across donors. Compared with the roughly 670-donor mean, donors in an Asian-associated ancestry cluster had fewer N-insertions in productive TCRs, according to a later genetic analysis. In both the original and validation cohorts, the classifier was reported to diagnose cytomegalovirus status with high specificity and sensitivity. In a later analysis, the rate of TCR association differed among HLA loci, with DRB1 alleles having the most associated TCRs and HLA-C alleles having the fewest. Specific HLA alleles were associated with roughly 16,000 TCR beta sequences at a false discovery rate of 0.05 in a later analysis. Most CMV-associated TCR beta chains appeared to be HLA-restricted in a later analysis, and the HLA associations seemed to be driven largely by CMV exposure.

Comment on this clone: What this receptor recognizes is not known. One base away there is no much larger clone; base qualities are not given.

In total, roughly 670 healthy bone marrow donors made up the cohort. Cohort members were all nominally healthy when sampled, although unrecorded immune exposures were likely present. The donor was CMV seronegative and belonged to the group of around 400 seronegative cohort members. Each donor provided a peripheral blood sample, and peripheral blood mononuclear cells were used for TCR beta sequencing. The Qiagen DNeasy Blood Extraction Kit was used to extract genomic DNA from the blood cell samples. V lost 0 bases and J lost 7 bases, and the count of bases not matched to a germline gene is 6. From a lookup of the germline V gene, CDR1 and CDR2 are SGHRS and YFSETQ. The CDR3 contains 16 residues, cysteine and phenylalanine counted. Only the CDR3 DNA stays, 48 bases, in frame from base 1. Library preparation was by the immunoSEQ multiplex PCR assay. For the multiplex PCR, a mixture combining 60 forward primers for TCR Vbeta segments and 13 reverse primers for TCR Jbeta segments was used. The CDR3 region of rearranged TCR beta genes was amplified from genomic DNA by a multiplex PCR assay. The amplified TCR beta libraries were sequenced on the Illumina HiSeq System as 87-base-pair reads. The published analysis was carried out like this. In a later analysis, tens of millions of unique TCR beta chains were counted across the roughly 670 repertoires, and roughly 10 million of these chains were shared by at least two donors. To remove PCR and sequencing errors, raw reads were error-corrected and collapsed into unique sequences using a nearest-neighbor algorithm that merged closely related sequences. Alignment of CDR3 sequences to IMGT reference sequences was used to assign V, D and J gene segments. Each retained sequence needed at least a six-nucleotide match to both a V gene segment and a J gene segment. A rearrangement was called productive if the CDR3 had no stop codons and remained in frame with V and J, and every other rearrangement was called non-productive. CDR3 was defined according to IMGT convention as the region running from the second conserved V-encoded cysteine to the conserved J-encoded phenylalanine. In an earlier analysis of more than 550 of the donors, sequences lacking an unambiguous match to a single V gene segment were excluded. In an earlier analysis of approximately 590 of the donors, a V segment was called functional when productive rearrangements were above 56.7%, and segregating when the standard deviation between donors exceeded 5%. To diagnose cytomegalovirus status from the catalog of TCR beta chain sequences, a statistical classification framework was built. V and J gene assignment, in a later analysis, came from comparing TCR nucleotide sequences with IMGT/GENE-DB human TR gene sequences. In a later analysis, CDR3 sequences and most-parsimonious VDJ recombination scenarios were assigned using the TCRdist pipeline. In a later analysis, each TCR beta chain was defined by its CDR3 amino acid sequence together with its V-gene family, and reads lacking a unique V-gene family were excluded. A later analysis removed 600 or so highly shared, low-generation-probability nucleotide sequences to deal with suspected cross-contamination and a sequencing artifact. A later analysis calculated a clonal expansion index for each public chain from normalized within-repertoire ranks of inferred template counts. Generation probabilities in a later analysis came from a VDJ recombination model fitted to out-of-frame rearrangements, and those results were checked against IGoR. In a later analysis, TCR-TCR, TCR-HLA and TCR-CMV co-occurrence was scored with hypergeometric tests, and a repertoire-size bias correction was applied to TCR pairs. To estimate false discovery rates, a later analysis permuted the HLA or CMV assignments 20 times. In a later analysis, co-occurring TCRs were grouped using DBSCAN, and TCRdist sequence similarity was added for clustering within HLA-allele-positive subsets. Repertoires with fewer than 30,000 or more than 120,000 public chains, plus five repertoires with anomalous nucleotide sharing, were excluded from co-occurrence clustering. TCRdb's version of the immuneACCESS table is confined to in-frame rearrangements and falls short of the full clone set. An unresolved V gene accounts for under half of the shortfall where checked; the remainder is of unknown origin. V and J calls and clone size are as listed in that table; D and trimming were resolved from the DNA. The sample has fewer than 350,000 clones on record, around 90% of them singletons. Together, the top ten hold 2% to 3% of the sample.

The V gene is TRBV5-1 and the J gene is TRBJ2-1; a stretch of 11 junction bases matches TRBD2. Material: PBMCs. The origin of this receptor is a woman aged 18-29 years in good health and CMV-seronegative. This receptor has the CDR3 CASSLDLAGGRNEQFF. The bases are TGCGCCAGCAGCTTGGATCTAGCGGGGGGACGAAATGAGCAGTTCTTC.